This T cell receptor beta chain came from a study of OX40 agonist ivuxolimab in advanced cancers. General study results and limits: CD8+ T cells averaged more expanded clones than CD4+.

This clone came up once. Its antigen is unknown. The assay was immunoSEQ multiplex PCR, and TCRdb's table has in-frame clones only and misses some. Counted here are about 71,000 clones, 86% occurring once; the ten biggest clones make up around 2.1%. CDR1 is MGHRA, CDR2 YSYEKL, per germline. The length of the CDR3 is 16 residues. V gave up 0 bases and J gave up 2 bases, with 13 bases separating them. This clonotype originated in an adult with an advanced solid tumor such as melanoma, head and neck, liver or kidney cancer. This specimen was CD4+ or CD8+ T cells sorted from blood, taken in a trial of the OX40 agonist ivuxolimab. The J gene is TRBJ2-5, the V gene TRBV4-1; D possibly uses TRBD1 or TRBD2 (5 bases each). The CDR3 bases are TGCGCCAGCAGCCAAGAACCCGCAGGGAGACAAGAGACCCAGTACTTC. The encoded protein is CASSQEPAGRQETQYF.